This entry lists 8 T cell receptor beta chains sequenced from one sample in a study of blood T cell repertoires in COVID-19. Generated by immunoSEQ multiplex PCR, the TCRdb table keeps only in-frame clones and is missing some. Among about 270,000 clones listed, roughly 84% were seen once. Sample: peripheral blood. All receptors derive from a human donor with COVID-19, enrolled during active disease. The donor label of this sample is uncertain.

This clone was seen only once. This chain joins TRBV9 and TRBJ2-1, with TRBD2 matching 9 bases. The CDR3 runs 16 residues. Trimming took 4 bases from V and 3 from J; bases not matched to a gene: 8. Germline V gene data show CDR1 as SGDLS and CDR2 as YYNGEE. The CDR3 protein is CASSPRTSALYNEQFF. CDR3 bases: TGTGCCAGCAGCCCACGGACTAGCGCACTCTACAATGAGCAGTTCTTC.

The chain employs TRBV7-2 and TRBJ1-5; a weak D match, TRBD1 (5 bases). The CDR3 spans 17 residues. The germline CDR1 and CDR2 sequences are SGHTA and FQGNSA. V lost 1 base and J lost 3, with 16 bases in between. DNA for the CDR3: TGTGCCAGCAGCTTAGTTTTAATGGTAGGGGACAATCAGCCCCAGCATTTT. Its protein product is CASSLVLMVGDNQPQHF.

J is TRBJ1-6 and V is TRBV5-5, with 8 bases fitting TRBD1. The V gene end was trimmed by 0 bases and the J gene end by 9 bases; junction bases not matched to a gene: 8. CDR3 length: 16 residues. Germline-derived CDR1 and CDR2 are SGHKS and YYEKEE (reference sequence). CDR3 DNA sequence: TGTGCCAGCAGCTTGGGCAGGGGGCAGTTTGGTTCACCCCTCCACTTT. This gives the protein CASSLGRGQFGSPLHF.

The chain joins TRBV28 to TRBJ1-3, with D unclear. Trimming cost V 7 bases and J 2 bases, with 6 bases left between them. This CDR3 contains 12 residues. CDR1 is MDHEN and CDR2 is SYDVKM in the germline V gene. For the CDR3, the DNA is TGTGCCAGCAATCTACCTGGAAACACCATATATTTT. This translates into CASNLPGNTIYF. The variable domain in full, with the rest retrieved from reference TRBV28 and TRBJ1-3, is DVKVTQSSRYLVKRTGEKVFLECVQDMDHENMFWYRQDPGLGLRLIYFSYDVKMKEKGDIPEGYSVSREKKERFSLILESASTNQTSMYLCASNLPGNTIYFGEGSWLTVV.

V is TRBV30 and J is TRBJ2-5, with a weak D call TRBD2 (5 bases). CDR1 and CDR2 from the germline V gene are GTSNPN and SVGIG (reference sequence). The V gene lost 0 bases and the J gene lost 7 bases, with 9 bases spanning the gap. This CDR3 region has 12 residues. CDR3 sequence: CAWSVLEGTQYF. The CDR3, as DNA: TGTGCCTGGAGTGTACTAGAGGGGACCCAGTACTTC.

V and J are TRBV2 and TRBJ1-4, with 8 nucleotides matching TRBD1. Germline CDR1 and CDR2: SNHLY and FYNNEI. V was clipped by 10 bases and J by 0 bases; unmatched bases: 7. CDR3 size: 15 residues. The CDR3 bases are TGTGCCACCGCCGGGACAGGCACAACTAATGAAAAACTGTTTTTT. Translated, it gives CATAGTGTTNEKLFF. Using reference TRBV2 and TRBJ1-4 for the parts outside the CDR3, the full variable domain is EPEVTQTPSHQVTQMGQEVILRCVPISNHLYFYWYRQILGQKVEFLVSFYNNEISEKSEIFDDQFSVERPDGSNFTLKIRSTKLEDSAMYFCATAGTGTTNEKLFFGSGTQLSVL.

The J gene is TRBJ2-7, the V gene TRBV5-1; 9 nucleotides agree with TRBD1. V lost 3 bases to trimming and J lost 3 bases; unmatched junction nucleotides: 7. This CDR3 is 15 amino acids long. CDR1 is SGHRS and CDR2 is YFSETQ in the germline V gene. CDR3 loop: CASSSQTGGGYEQYF. As DNA, the CDR3 is TGCGCCAGCAGCTCACAGACAGGGGGGGGCTACGAGCAGTACTTC.

This clone was seen just once. The V call is TRBV7-3, the J call TRBJ2-2; perhaps TRBD1 as D (6 bases). The V gene lost 6 bases and the J gene lost 3 bases, with 17 bases spanning the gap. From germline, CDR1 is SGHTA and CDR2 FQGTGA. CDR3 size: 16 residues. The CDR3, as DNA: TGTGCCAGCAGTTCCGCTCTTAACAGGGACACCGGGGAGCTGTTTTTT. It encodes CASSSALNRDTGELFF.